This T cell receptor beta chain was sequenced for a study of shared clonotypes between healthy human individuals. Overall study findings and caveats: Naive CD4 clonotype sharing across a handful of donors was 5% to 6%.

Naive CD8 cells lacked CD45RO and underwent positive selection for CCR7, leaving out terminally differentiated effector memory CD45RA+ cells. All donors were healthy HIV-negative adults lacking recent acute infections or vaccinations. The donor cohort consisted entirely of Caucasian adults residing in Nashville, Tennessee. Concerning this clone: Antigen unknown.

Source study methods: Filtering differed since immunoSEQ provided only junctions, with no quality scores. TCRdb's copy holds only in-frame clones and misses some; the assay was immunoSEQ multiplex PCR. V, J and clone size derive from that table, while D and trimming were established from the DNA sequence. Seen here are some 630,000 clones, roughly 96% observed once, and the top ten hold less than 0.13%. The V end was cut by 3 bases, the J end by 0 bases, with 13 bases between. Germline assignment: CDR1 SGDLS and CDR2 YYNGEE. The CDR3 has 15 residues. The sequencing sample was made of naive CD8+ T cells sorted from blood. The receptor was derived from a young woman in good health. V is TRBV9 and J is TRBJ2-7; D is uncertain. CDR3 amino acids: CASSAELQSSYEQYF. The CDR3 nucleotides read TGTGCCAGCAGCGCTGAATTACAGAGCTCCTACGAGCAGTACTTC.